The entry that follows covers one T cell receptor beta chain sequence. What it binds is unknown. This entry belongs to a study of Ad26.COV2.S vaccination and SARS-CoV-2 variants. The study's findings and limits: Quantification of TCR breadth and depth may have yielded underestimates of total T cell responses.

The CDR3 is made up of 14 amino acids. CDR1 and CDR2 from the germline V gene are SGHVS and FQNEAQ. V lost 5 bases, J lost 10 bases, and 18 bases lay in between. TCRdb's copy holds only in-frame clones and misses some; the assay was immunoSEQ multiplex PCR. Of 200,000 to 250,000 clones in the sample, around 89% were seen once. The treatment was: around 19 received Ad26.COV2.S at low or high dose, single or two shots; about 5 received placebo; per-sample allocation not given. The samples were gathered on day 63 after the first injection of vaccine or placebo. The clonotype originates from a person between 18 and 59 years old who received the Ad26.COV2.S COVID-19 vaccine or a placebo. This sample comprised peripheral blood, obtained in a trial of Ad26.COV2.S vaccine versus placebo. The rearrangement links TRBV7-8 to TRBJ2-1; D is possibly TRBD1 (6 bases). The CDR3 region has the DNA TGTGCCAGCAGCCCAGAGAGGATGGGGGCAGAGCAGTTCTTC. It yields the protein CASSPERMGAEQFF.